These 6 T cell receptor beta chains were all obtained from the same sample, sequenced in a study of blood T cells in healthy people across ages. For the second PCR, which ran for 7 to 11 cycles, a sample-barcoded 5' primer and a J-beta primer mix were used. One entry per CDR3 protein results from TCRdb running MiXCR on the 5' RACE reads. The data show roughly 2 million distinct CDR3 sequences, around half seen once. Source material: blood. The receptors come from a middle-aged woman in good health.

The chain is built from TRBV7-2 and TRBJ2-1, with D perhaps TRBD1 (6 bases). Trimming left V 5 bases short and J 0 bases short, with 20 bases between. This CDR3 has 18 amino acids. CDR1 and CDR2 (germline): SGHTA, FQGNSA. The DNA of the CDR3 is TGTGCCAGCAGCCCCTTATCGGCAACGGACAGCTCCTACAATGAGCAGTTCTTC. Protein product: CASSPLSATDSSYNEQFF.

The rearrangement joins TRBV24-1 to TRBJ2-1, with 7 bases identical to TRBD2. CDR1 KGHDR and CDR2 SFDVKD come from the germline V gene. The CDR3 sequence is 16 residues long. V was pared by 2 bases and J by 6 bases, with 9 bases of the junction left unmatched. The CDR3, as DNA: TGTGCCACCAGTGATTCGGGGGGAAGCTATTTCAATGAGCAGTTCTTC. It specifies CATSDSGGSYFNEQFF.

The chain carries TRBV20-1 and TRBJ1-2, with 9 bases fitting TRBD1. The V and J ends lost 4 bases and 6 bases, in that order; junction bases with no gene match: 12. From germline, CDR1 is DFQATT and CDR2 SNEGSKA (reference sequence). The CDR3 is made up of 15 amino acids. CDR3 protein: CSATDPGQGSHGYTF. The CDR3 nucleotides are TGCAGTGCTACAGATCCGGGACAGGGTTCCCATGGCTACACCTTC.

This clonotype has more than one count but fewer than ten. V gene TRBV20-1 combines with J gene TRBJ1-2; maybe TRBD1 (5 bases). The CDR3 length is 13 residues. V gave up 1 base and J gave up 5 bases, with 11 bases separating them. Germline CDR1 reads DFQATT; CDR2 reads SNEGSKA (reference sequence). The CDR3 bases are TGCAGTGCTAGAGTGGACAACGTTTATGGCTACACCTTC. It translates to CSARVDNVYGYTF.

The chain carries TRBV6-6 and TRBJ2-7; D remains unclear. The CDR3 loop spans 14 amino acids. V gave up 2 bases and J gave up 7 bases, with 15 bases separating them. Germline V gene lookup returns CDR1 MNHNY and CDR2 SVGAGI (reference sequence). The CDR3 DNA sequence: TGTGCCAGCAGTTACAGTGAGGTGGCGGATGAGCAGTACTTC. This translates into CASSYSEVADEQYF.

The chain recombines TRBV4-1 with TRBJ2-7; possible D gene TRBD1, 5 bases. The CDR3 is 13 residues long. The germline gives CDR1 MGHRA, CDR2 YSYEKL. Deletions cut 1 base from V and 7 bases from J, with 11 bases between. This CDR3 is CASSQGGSSEQYF. CDR3 DNA sequence: TGCGCCAGCAGCCAAGGGGGCTCATCGGAGCAGTACTTC.